Below, 2 T cell receptor beta chains from the same sample are listed, as sequenced in a study of T cell repertoires in cytomegalovirus infection. From the reads, TCRdb called clonotypes with MiXCR, one entry per CDR3 protein. The sample has 650,000 to 900,000 distinct CDR3 sequences, just under 30% seen once. No antigen is known for these receptors. The source material was cultured CD8+ T cells from PBMCs, sampled from culture after CMV antigen stimulation. These receptors all stem from a human donor in good health (CMV status not recorded). Some clones in this sample may be carry-over from other donors' samples.

This clonotype was observed a single time. As DNA, the CDR3 is TGTGCCAGCAGCCGAAGGGGAGCTGGGGCCAACGTCCTGACTTTC. This translates into CASSRRGAGANVLTF. This chain links TRBV9 with TRBJ2-6; D may correspond to TRBD1 or TRBD2 (5 bases each). V lost 4 bases, J lost 2 bases, and 10 bases lay in between. This CDR3 spans 15 amino acids. The V gene's germline CDR1 is SGDLS and CDR2 YYNGEE.

The chain's CDR3 is CASSDTIAGATGELFF. CDR3 coding DNA: TGTGCCAGCAGTGACACAATAGCGGGGGCCACCGGGGAGCTGTTTTTT. The genes are TRBV6-4 and TRBJ2-2; 9 bases are a match to TRBD2. J was trimmed by 4 bases and V by 2 bases; bases with no gene match: 5. CDR1 and CDR2 (germline): MRHNA, SNTAGT. The CDR3 runs 16 residues.